The rows below give T cell receptor beta chains drawn from one sample of a study of response to subunit inactivated influenza vaccine. TCRdb ran MiXCR on the RT-PCR reads and lists one entry per CDR3 protein. This table holds about 650,000 distinct CDR3 sequences, 14% found once. The sequencing here drew on PBMCs from blood, taken approximately 15 days before vaccination. Receptors were obtained from a man aged 50-60 years who received an inactivated influenza vaccine. Both conserved end residues are trimmed from each CDR3.

TRBJ2-1 | TRBV5-1 | ASSLRGRGLEQF
TRBJ1-6 | TRBV5-1 | ASSFANRDSPLH
TRBJ1-4 | TRBV6-1 | ASRRDTVNEKLF
TRBJ2-1 | TRBV4-3 | ASSQDSGASSYNEQF
TRBJ1-5 | TRBV20-1 | SARTESNQPQH
TRBJ1-5 | TRBV20-1 | SARQGSDQPQH
TRBJ2-3 | TRBV7-2 | ASSLGILSGTQY
TRBJ2-7 | TRBV24-1 | ATSDPRRTSNDEQY
TRBJ1-5 | TRBV20-1 | SAAIWSGVVGNQPQH
TRBJ2-5 | TRBV25-1 | ASSPGGIPSETQY
TRBJ1-2 | TRBV12-3/TRBV12-4 | ASSLREGASGYT
TRBJ1-2 | TRBV3-1 | ASSPIGGAGNGYT
TRBJ2-4 | TRBV2 | ASSGQAAVQY
TRBJ2-5 | TRBV28 | ASNTADTLQETQY
TRBJ2-7 | TRBV28 | ASSFGRGGPYEQY
TRBJ2-5 | TRBV6-2/TRBV6-3 | ASSYSSGGPMSLY
TRBJ1-1 | TRBV12-3/TRBV12-4 | ASSLFRGAEAF
TRBJ2-3 | TRBV28 | ASSLRDLRLATDTQY
TRBJ2-1 | TRBV7-9 | ASSVLAGFNEQF
TRBJ2-3 | TRBV9 | ASSVAGGLTDTQY
TRBJ1-5 | TRBV12-3/TRBV12-4 | ASTRGSRNQPQH
TRBJ2-1 | TRBV11-2 | ASSLVLFNEQF
TRBJ2-7 | TRBV28 | ASSPAGTRAYEQY
TRBJ1-2 | TRBV6-6 | ASRSGPSFGYT
TRBJ1-2 | TRBV5-4 | AMGPGLNYGYT
TRBJ1-4 | TRBV7-2 | ASSKQVGGEKLF
TRBJ2-5 | TRBV5-1 | ASSFPSGETQY
TRBJ2-7 | TRBV4-1 | ASSQDRGVAGSEQY
TRBJ1-6 | TRBV6-1 | ASTRETGQGNSPLH
TRBJ2-2 | TRBV28 | ASSSRTSGNTRELF
TRBJ1-1 | TRBV5-1 | ASSSQGSRGNTEAF
TRBJ2-2 | TRBV2 | ASTRGGGLTGELF
TRBJ2-2 | TRBV29-1 | SVVEGRNTGELF
TRBJ2-7 | TRBV29-1 | STRTVNYEQY
TRBJ2-7 | TRBV4-1 | ASSQQNLAAFYEQY
TRBJ2-3 | TRBV7-2 | ASSLVSRADTQY
TRBJ2-4 | TRBV6-2/TRBV6-3 | ATRGFGNIQY
TRBJ2-3 | TRBV20-1 | SASPQGEADTQY
TRBJ2-7 | TRBV20-1 | SARGAGTGTSGEQY
TRBJ2-4 | TRBV3-1 | ASSRSGGAKNIQY
TRBJ2-2 | TRBV28 | ASSSLWTGDTGELF
TRBJ2-6 | TRBV5-1 | ASSLVVSGANVLT
TRBJ2-7 | TRBV14 | ASSHHRALGVEQY
TRBJ2-5 | TRBV5-1 | ASSWGTGRQETQY
TRBJ2-1 | TRBV7-9 | ASRPSSSRGNERF
TRBJ2-7 | TRBV27 | ASSRAGGLYEQY
TRBJ2-5 | TRBV29-1 | SVEPTGQGDPRY
TRBJ2-1 | TRBV28 | ASSLRTEGAYNEQF
TRBJ2-5 | TRBV5-1 | ASSLAASAVVQETQY
TRBJ2-5 | TRBV2 | ASGTGGRETQY
TRBJ1-2 | TRBV20-1 | SASQGTTNYGYT
TRBJ1-2 | TRBV12-3/TRBV12-4 | ASTKQAGGPYGYT
TRBJ1-5 | TRBV5-1 | ASSLAGGRGQPQH
TRBJ2-3 | TRBV3-1 | ASSPDRRSTDTQY
TRBJ1-5 | TRBV12-3/TRBV12-4 | ASSGQGDNQPQH
TRBJ2-1 | TRBV7-6 | ASSLWRQESYNEQF
TRBJ2-4 | TRBV28 | ASSGPPVGFFGNIQY
TRBJ2-2 | TRBV12-3/TRBV12-4 | ASSLFEGAGELF
TRBJ2-7 | TRBV10-3 | AISEPITGEGPYEQY